One and the same sample provided the 16 T cell receptor beta chains below, sequenced in a study of T-cell memory formation after mild COVID-19. TCRdb re-called the 5' RACE reads through MiXCR, storing one row per CDR3 protein. Of 500,000 to 650,000 distinct CDR3 sequences listed, about a fifth are singletons. The specimen was PBMCs or a T cell subset sorted from them (not recorded which). Receptors were obtained from an adult woman who had mild COVID-19 (a few samples of this study predate the infection). Cell type and time point are not known.

This chain joins TRBV9 and TRBJ2-7; the match to TRBD1 covers 12 bases. J was trimmed by 6 bases and V by 3 bases; bases with no gene match: 4. Germline V gene sequence: CDR1 SGDLS, CDR2 YYNGEE. The CDR3 covers 14 residues. CDR3 in amino acids: CASSAGTGGIEQYF. CDR3 DNA sequence: TGTGCCAGCAGCGCCGGGACAGGGGGCATCGAGCAGTACTTC.

A few counts support this clonotype. CDR3 sequence reads: CASSLPDWVGDNEQYF. Written as DNA, the CDR3 is TGTGCCAGCAGCTTACCGGATTGGGTGGGGGACAACGAGCAGTACTTC. The chain joins TRBV7-2 to TRBJ2-7, with a tentative D call TRBD1 (6 bases). Trimming cost V 2 bases and J 5 bases, with 19 bases left between them. This CDR3 has 16 amino acids. CDR1 and CDR2 (germline): SGHTA, FQGNSA.

This chain uses TRBV20-1 with TRBJ2-7; maybe TRBD2 (5 bases). Germline CDR1 is DFQATT and CDR2 is SNEGSKA (reference sequence). The ends were cut back, 7 bases at V and 7 bases at J, with 23 bases in the middle. This CDR3 has 14 amino acids. The CDR3 sequence is CSVTDSHLIVEQYF. CDR3 sequence (DNA): TGCAGTGTTACGGACTCTCATTTGATAGTGGAGCAGTACTTC.

In this sample, this clonotype turned up a few times. The chain couples TRBV18 to TRBJ1-5, with 9 bases fitting TRBD1. The germline V gene has CDR1 KGHSH and CDR2 LQKENI. This CDR3 has 16 residues. V was clipped by 4 bases and J by 4 bases; unmatched bases: 8. The CDR3 here is CASSLSGQGTNQPQHF. The CDR3 DNA is TGTGCCAGCTCACTTTCGGGACAGGGAACGAATCAGCCCCAGCATTTT. The full variable domain, with the rest looked up from reference TRBV18 and TRBJ1-5, is NAGVMQNPRHLVRRRGQEARLRCSPMKGHSHVYWYRQLPEEGLKFMVYLQKENIIDESGMPKERFSAEFPKEGPSILRIQQVVRGDSAAYFCASSLSGQGTNQPQHFGDGTRLSIL.

There are many counts of this clonotype. The rearrangement joins TRBV10-3 to TRBJ2-2; TRBD1 is a possible D gene (5 bases). Per the germline V gene, CDR1 is ENHRY and CDR2 is SYGVKD. The CDR3 loop spans 14 amino acids. V lost 4 bases and J 3 bases, leaving 9 bases between the germline ends. The CDR3 DNA follows: TGTGCCATCAGTGCCAGGGCGGACACCGGGGAGCTGTTTTTT. Translation gives CAISARADTGELFF.

The chain uses TRBV5-1 and TRBJ2-3, with 12 bases aligning to TRBD2. The CDR3 covers 17 residues. Germline CDR1 is SGHRS and CDR2 is YFSETQ. J was trimmed by 2 bases and V by 0 bases; bases with no gene match: 4. DNA of the CDR3: TGCGCCAGCAGCTTGGTCCCTAGCGGGGGGGCCACAGATACGCAGTATTTT. As protein: CASSLVPSGGATDTQYF. Looking up the rest from reference TRBV5-1 and TRBJ2-3 gives the full variable domain: KAGVTQTPRYLIKTRGQQVTLSCSPISGHRSVSWYQQTPGQGLQFLFEYFSETQRNKGNFPGRFSGRQFSNSRSEMNVSTLELGDSALYLCASSLVPSGGATDTQYFGPGTRLTVL.

This clonotype was found many times. CDR3 bases: TGCAGTGCGGTGCGGACAGATTTTGCTGAAGCTTTCTTT. Translating it yields CSAVRTDFAEAFF. The genes are TRBV20-1 and TRBJ1-1, with a weak D call TRBD1 (6 bases). V lost 6 bases, J lost 6 bases, and 17 bases lay in between. The CDR3 length is 13 residues. Germline V gene sequence: CDR1 DFQATT, CDR2 SNEGSKA (reference sequence).

The rearrangement joins TRBV4-2 to TRBJ2-1, with D perhaps being TRBD1 or TRBD2 (5 bases each). With 1 base removed from V and 3 bases from J, the gap between germline ends came to 13 bases. Looked up from germline, CDR1 is LGHNA and CDR2 is YNFKEQ. The CDR3 consists of 16 residues. The CDR3 nucleotides read TGTGCCAGCAGCCAAGTTGGTGGGACCGTCTACAATGAGCAGTTCTTC. Translating gives CASSQVGGTVYNEQFF.

This clonotype was detected only a few times. The V call is TRBV6-4, the J call TRBJ1-1; D uncertain. Germline CDR1 MRHNA, CDR2 SNTAGT. Trimming stripped 3 bases from V and 1 base from J, with 6 bases between. The CDR3 length is 13 residues. This CDR3 reads CASSEYWNTEAFF. The DNA of the CDR3 is TGTGCCAGCAGTGAATATTGGAACACTGAAGCTTTCTTT.

This clonotype was found many times. The V call is TRBV30, the J call TRBJ2-2, with D tentatively TRBD1 (5 bases). Germline values: CDR1 GTSNPN, CDR2 SVGIG (reference sequence). The CDR3 runs to 12 residues. The CDR3 spells CGTGVNTGELFF. CDR3 DNA: TGTGGAACAGGCGTGAACACCGGGGAGCTGTTTTTT.

This chain links TRBV7-2 with TRBJ1-2; TRBD1 matches at 9 bases. CDR3 size: 14 residues. V lost 5 bases and J lost 8; bases outside the gene matches: 9. From germline, CDR1 is SGHTA and CDR2 FQGNSA. CDR3 sequence (DNA): TGTGCCAGCAGCCCCGGGACAGGGATGAAGGGCTACACCTTC. Residues: CASSPGTGMKGYTF. Together with reference TRBV7-2 and TRBJ1-2, the CDR3 gives the full variable domain: GAGVSQSPSNKVTEKGKDVELRCDPISGHTALYWYRQSLGQGLEFLIYFQGNSAPDKSGLPSDRFSAERTGGSVSTLTIQRTQQEDSAVYLCASSPGTGMKGYTFGSGTRLTVV.

In its sample, this clonotype was seen a few times. This chain connects TRBV7-9 to TRBJ2-4, with TRBD1 identical over 7 bases. The CDR3 consists of 15 residues. The V and J ends lost 5 bases and 7 bases, in that order; junction bases with no gene match: 11. Per the germline V gene, CDR1 is SEHNR and CDR2 is FQNEAQ (reference sequence). The CDR3 here is CASSRQGAGENIQYF. As DNA, the CDR3 is TGTGCCAGCAGCAGACAGGGAGCTGGAGAGAACATTCAGTACTTC. Supplemented by reference TRBV7-9 and TRBJ2-4, the full variable domain reads DTGVSQNPRHKITKRGQNVTFRCDPISEHNRLYWYRQTLGQGPEFLTYFQNEAQLEKSRLLSDRFSAERPKGSFSTLEIQRTEQGDSAMYLCASSRQGAGENIQYFGAGTRLSVL.

This clonotype showed up just a few times. V and J are TRBV6-1 and TRBJ2-1; D is tentatively TRBD1 or TRBD2 (6 bases each). The CDR3 spans 15 residues. CDR1 and CDR2 (germline): MNHNS, SASEGT. V lost 7 bases to trimming and J lost 5 bases, with 18 bases between them. CDR3 protein: CASKRGALGDNEQFF. DNA of the CDR3: TGTGCCAGCAAAAGGGGGGCGTTGGGAGACAATGAGCAGTTCTTC.

The chain carries TRBV6-6 and TRBJ1-2; TRBD1 agrees at 10 bases. The CDR3 length is 16 residues. Germline CDR1 reads MNHNY; CDR2 reads SVGAGI (reference sequence). Trimming at V came to 5 bases and at J to 8 bases, leaving 14 bases not matched to a gene. This CDR3 is CASSAQSGTGVRGYTF. The CDR3 bases are TGTGCCAGCAGTGCACAGAGCGGGACAGGGGTACGAGGCTACACCTTC.

The gene calls are TRBV11-2 and TRBJ2-7, with a possible D match to TRBD1 (6 bases). The V gene lost 5 bases and the J gene lost 5 bases, with 19 bases spanning the gap. The CDR3 is 15 residues long. Germline V lookup: CDR1 SGHAT, CDR2 FQNNGV. The CDR3 is CASSTSRDIAHEQYF. The DNA of the CDR3 is TGTGCCAGCAGCACTTCCCGGGACATCGCCCACGAGCAGTACTTC.

This clonotype has just one count. The chain joins TRBV11-2 to TRBJ2-5; tentatively, D is TRBD2 (6 bases). Germline V gene data show CDR1 as SGHAT and CDR2 as FQNNGV. The V end lost 7 bases, the J end lost 2 bases, and 20 bases lay between the germline ends. This CDR3 is 16 amino acids long. The CDR3 nucleotides read TGTGCCAGCACCAAGGGTAGCGGTACCCCACAAGAGACCCAGTACTTC. As protein: CASTKGSGTPQETQYF.